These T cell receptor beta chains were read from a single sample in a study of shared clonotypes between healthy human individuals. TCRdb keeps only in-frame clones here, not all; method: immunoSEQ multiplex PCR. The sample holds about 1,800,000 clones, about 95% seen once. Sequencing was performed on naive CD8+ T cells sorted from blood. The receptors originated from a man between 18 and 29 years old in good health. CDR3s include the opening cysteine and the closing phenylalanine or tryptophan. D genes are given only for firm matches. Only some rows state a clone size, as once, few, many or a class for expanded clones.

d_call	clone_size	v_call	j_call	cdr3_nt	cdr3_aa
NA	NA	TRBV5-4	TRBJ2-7	TGTGCCAGCAGCTTGGCAGGGGCGCCCCGCGAGCAGTACTTC	CASSLAGAPREQYF
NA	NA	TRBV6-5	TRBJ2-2	TGTGCCAGCAGTTACTCGGACTACACCGGGGAGCTGTTTTTT	CASSYSDYTGELFF
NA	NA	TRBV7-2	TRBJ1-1	TGTGCCAGCAGCTGGGTGGCAGGAGCCGCCCCTGAAGCTTTCTTT	CASSWVAGAAPEAFF
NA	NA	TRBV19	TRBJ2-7	TGTGCCAGTAGTATCAGGGACTCCTACGAGCAGTACTTC	CASSIRDSYEQYF
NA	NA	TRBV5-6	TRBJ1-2	TGTGCCAGCAGCTTGGTTTCGGGCGGCTACACCTTC	CASSLVSGGYTF
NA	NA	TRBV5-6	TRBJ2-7	TGTGCCAGCAGCGCACTAAACGAGCAGTACTTC	CASSALNEQYF
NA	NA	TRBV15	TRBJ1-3	TGTGCCACCAGCAGAGGCCAGTACCTGACAGAAGGAAACACCATATATTTT	CATSRGQYLTEGNTIYF
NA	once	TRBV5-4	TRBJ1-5	TGTGCCAGCAGCTTCTTAGGGGGGGGTCAGCCCCAGCATTTT	CASSFLGGGQPQHF
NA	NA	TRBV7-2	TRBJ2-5	TGTGCCAGCAGCGCTCAGGACAGCCTAAACCAAGAGACCCAGTACTTC	CASSAQDSLNQETQYF
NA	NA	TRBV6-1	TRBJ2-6	TGTGCCAGCAGTGATCCAGGGGCAGTGGCTGGGGCCAACGTCCTGACTTTC	CASSDPGAVAGANVLTF
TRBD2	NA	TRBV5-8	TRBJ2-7	TGTGCCAGCAGCCGGGGACTAGCGGGAGGGCCCCCTAACGGGCAGTACTTC	CASSRGLAGGPPNGQYF
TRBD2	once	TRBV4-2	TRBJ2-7	TGTGCCAGCAGCCACGGGACTAGCGGGGCCTGGGACCCCTACGAGCAGTACTTC	CASSHGTSGAWDPYEQYF
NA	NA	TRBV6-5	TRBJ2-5	TGTGCCAGCAGATCGCCGCAGGGAAAAGAGACCCAGTACTTC	CASRSPQGKETQYF
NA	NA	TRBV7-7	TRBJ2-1	TGTGCTAGCAGCCGCGACAGCTCCTACAATGAGCAGTTCTTC	CASSRDSSYNEQFF
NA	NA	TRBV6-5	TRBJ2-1	TGTGCCAGCACCAAGGGGGGGATCTACAATGAGCAGTTCTTC	CASTKGGIYNEQFF
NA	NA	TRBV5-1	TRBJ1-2	TGCGCCAGCAGCTTAGGGACGGAATATGGCTACACCTTC	CASSLGTEYGYTF
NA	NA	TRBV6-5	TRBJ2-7	TGTGCCAGCAGTTACATCGGGGGCTCGGACGAGCAGTACTTC	CASSYIGGSDEQYF
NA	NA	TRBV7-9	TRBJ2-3	TGTGCCAGCAGCTTATACGGGGGAAGCACAGATACGCAGTATTTT	CASSLYGGSTDTQYF
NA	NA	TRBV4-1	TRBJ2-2	TGCGCCAGCAGCCGTACGGGGAGTCCAGACACCGGGGAGCTGTTTTTT	CASSRTGSPDTGELFF
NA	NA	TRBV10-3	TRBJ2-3	TGTGCCATCAGTGGACGGGGTGCGGAGGACACAGATACGCAGTATTTT	CAISGRGAEDTDTQYF
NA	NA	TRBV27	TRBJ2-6	TGTGCCAGCAGTTTATTGGCAGTTCTACCCTCTGGGGCCAACGTCCTGACTTTC	CASSLLAVLPSGANVLTF
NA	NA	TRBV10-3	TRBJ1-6	TGTGCCATCAGTGAACCGGGCGACCCTTCACCCCTCCACTTT	CAISEPGDPSPLHF
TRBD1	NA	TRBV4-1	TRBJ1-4	TGCGCCAGCAGCCAGGGAGGACAGGGGTTGGTTGAAAAACTGTTTTTT	CASSQGGQGLVEKLFF
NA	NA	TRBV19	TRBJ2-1	TGTGCCAGTAGTATAGCAGACAACTACAATGAGCAGTTCTTC	CASSIADNYNEQFF
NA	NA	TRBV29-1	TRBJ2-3	TGCAGCGCCGAGAGGGGGATGACAGATACGCAGTATTTT	CSAERGMTDTQYF
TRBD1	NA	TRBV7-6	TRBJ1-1	TGTGCCAGCAGCAAGAACAGGGGGAGTATGAACACTGAAGCTTTCTTT	CASSKNRGSMNTEAFF
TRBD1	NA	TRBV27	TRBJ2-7	TGTGCCAGCAGTCCGGGACAGGGATACTACGAGCAGTACTTC	CASSPGQGYYEQYF
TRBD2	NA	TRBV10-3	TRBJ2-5	TGTGCCATCAGTGATGATTTGGCGGGGGGTCAACAGACCCAGTACTTC	CAISDDLAGGQQTQYF
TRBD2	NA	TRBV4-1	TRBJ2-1	TGCGCCAGCAGCCAAGTGGCGACTAGCGGGAGGACTGAGCAGTTCTTC	CASSQVATSGRTEQFF
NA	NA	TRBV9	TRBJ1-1	TGTGCCAGCAGCGTATGGCCAGCGAACACTGAAGCTTTCTTT	CASSVWPANTEAFF